The 25 T cell receptor beta chains reported below all come from one sample, sequenced in a study of molecular identifiers for immune sequencing clone quantification. TCRdb ran MiXCR on the PCR reads and lists one entry per CDR3 protein. The sample holds about 510,000 distinct CDR3 sequences, about 20% seen once. Source material: naive CD8+ T cells from blood, with Jurkat cell RNA spiked in. Sample subset: FACS-sorted CD8+CD4-CCR7+CD45RA+ naive T cells. These receptors all come from a human donor in good health. Some libraries in this study had Jurkat cell RNA spiked in.

This clonotype showed up many times. The rearrangement links TRBV7-9 to TRBJ2-7; perhaps TRBD2 as D (6 bases). Germline loops: CDR1 SEHNR, CDR2 FQNEAQ (reference sequence). V lost 0 bases to trimming and J lost 4 bases, with 13 bases between them. CDR3 size: 15 residues. DNA for the CDR3: TGTGCCAGCAGCTTAGCAGGCGGGAAGCGGTACGAGCAGTACTTC. Translated, it gives CASSLAGGKRYEQYF.

This clonotype was found many times. V usage is TRBV14 and J usage is TRBJ1-1; the D is unclear. This CDR3 is 13 amino acids long. Trimming removed 3 bases from V and 4 bases from J, with 9 bases in between. Germline loops: CDR1 SGHDN, CDR2 FVKESK. CDR3 DNA sequence: TGTGCCAGCAGCCACGGCGCCGGCACTGAAGCTTTCTTT. Amino acid sequence: CASSHGAGTEAFF.

This chain joins TRBV27 and TRBJ1-1; TRBD1 aligns across 10 bases. This CDR3 is built from 15 residues. J was trimmed by 4 bases and V by 9 bases; bases with no gene match: 11. The germline V gene encodes CDR1 MNHEY and CDR2 SMNVEV (reference sequence). The CDR3 DNA reads TGTGCCAGTAGGACAGGGGGGTCCAGAAGCACTGAAGCTTTCTTT. This gives the protein CASRTGGSRSTEAFF.

About this clonotype: This may be a read error: a much more frequent sequence differs by one nucleotide. J is TRBJ2-7 and V is TRBV4-2; 7 nucleotides align to TRBD2. Germline CDR1 reads LGHNA; CDR2 reads YNFKEQ. The CDR3 loop spans 14 amino acids. CDR3 region: CANSQDGGGDEQYF. The CDR3 DNA reads TGTGCCAACAGCCAAGATGGGGGAGGGGATGAGCAGTACTTC.

In its sample, this clonotype was seen many times. The chain combines TRBV5-8 with TRBJ2-7; 11 nucleotides match TRBD2. This CDR3 has 17 amino acids. CDR1 and CDR2 (germline): SGHTS, YDEGEE. Trimming at V came to 0 bases and at J to 5 bases, leaving 10 bases not matched to a gene. CDR3 nucleotides: TGTGCCAGCAGCTTGGCGTCTACTAGCGGGAGCAGAAACGAGCAGTACTTC. Translating it yields CASSLASTSGSRNEQYF.

The V gene is TRBV10-2, the J gene TRBJ1-1; D ambiguous. Trimming left V 7 bases short and J 0 bases short, with 15 bases between. CDR1 and CDR2 from the germline V gene are WSHSY and SAAADI. The CDR3 spans 15 residues. CDR3 residues: CASTSAMGVNTEAFF. CDR3 in DNA: TGCGCCAGCACTTCCGCGATGGGAGTGAACACTGAAGCTTTCTTT.

This clonotype was counted between two and nine times. This chain uses TRBV12-3 or TRBV12-4 with TRBJ2-7; no definite D call. Trimming took 5 bases from V and 4 from J, leaving 27 bases between them. The CDR3 is 18 residues long. CDR3 DNA: TGTGCCAGCAGTACCGCAGCCCTCATGGGAACGGTCGGGTACGAGCAGTACTTC. It translates to CASSTAALMGTVGYEQYF.

This clonotype was counted only a few times. The chain employs TRBV19 and TRBJ2-7; D gene unclear. V lost 9 bases to trimming and J lost 1 base, with 10 bases between them. Germline CDR1 is LNHDA and CDR2 is SQIVND (reference sequence). This CDR3 has 12 residues. The CDR3 loop reads CARTTNSYEQYF. The CDR3 nucleotides are TGTGCCAGGACCACAAATTCCTACGAGCAGTACTTC.

CDR3 residues: CAISPQGAGGANVLTF. In DNA form, the CDR3 reads TGTGCCATCAGTCCGCAAGGGGCTGGTGGGGCCAACGTCCTGACTTTC. The chain carries TRBV10-3 and TRBJ2-6; D is perhaps TRBD1 (5 bases). This CDR3 region has 16 residues. From germline, CDR1 is ENHRY and CDR2 SYGVKD. V was pared by 5 bases and J by 3 bases, with 14 bases between.

About this clonotype itself: No DNA is shown, since the ends of the CDR3 on it are uncertain; the CDR3 is the one TCRdb lists. V is TRBV7-5 and J is TRBJ2-7; TRBD1, the table's D call, lacks a check against the DNA. TRBV7-5 has pseudogene status. The CDR3 is 15 amino acids long, termini counted. The CDR3 sequence: CISVPGASGQPEEYF.

This clonotype was recorded a few times. One end of the junction is discordant with germline, which a read error may explain. The rearrangement uses TRBV5-1 and TRBJ2-5; TRBD1 or TRBD2 may be the D gene (6 bases each). CDR3 size: 15 residues. CDR1 is SGHRS and CDR2 is YFSETQ in the germline V gene. In DNA, the CDR3 is TGCGCCAGCCGCTTTGTGGGGGGCGGGCAAGAGACCCAGTACTTC. Translating gives CASRFVGGGQETQYF.

This clonotype was picked up a small number of times. V is TRBV6-1 and J is TRBJ1-1, with D perhaps matching TRBD1 (5 bases). Germline assignment: CDR1 MNHNS and CDR2 SASEGT. The ends were cut back, 1 base at V and 2 bases at J, with 11 bases in the middle. CDR3 length: 15 amino acids. CDR3 coding DNA: TGTGCCAGCAGTGAAGTTGGCAGGGAAAACACTGAAGCTTTCTTT. As protein: CASSEVGRENTEAFF.

This clonotype was counted ten times or more. V usage is TRBV28 and J usage is TRBJ2-3; D unclear. CDR1 is MDHEN and CDR2 is SYDVKM in the germline V gene. The V end was cut by 7 bases, the J end by 0 bases, with 17 bases between. The CDR3 has 16 residues. This CDR3 is CASTTDPGPSTDTQYF. The CDR3 nucleotides read TGTGCCAGCACCACCGACCCGGGCCCTAGCACAGATACGCAGTATTTT. The full variable domain, completed using reference TRBV28 and TRBJ2-3, is DVKVTQSSRYLVKRTGEKVFLECVQDMDHENMFWYRQDPGLGLRLIYFSYDVKMKEKGDIPEGYSVSREKKERFSLILESASTNQTSMYLCASTTDPGPSTDTQYFGPGTRLTVL.

This clonotype occurred many times. The chain combines TRBV29-1 with TRBJ2-3, with 7 positions matching TRBD1. The germline V gene has CDR1 SQVTM and CDR2 ANQGSEA. CDR3 length: 12 residues. The V and J ends lost 4 bases and 4 bases, in that order; junction bases with no gene match: 2. CDR3 sequence (DNA): TGCAGCGTTGGGACAGGTGCAGATACGCAGTATTTT. Residues: CSVGTGADTQYF.

At least ten counts were recorded for this clonotype. J is TRBJ2-7 and V is TRBV7-2; 9 positions agree with TRBD2. The CDR3 length is 15 residues. V lost 1 base and J lost 1; bases outside the gene matches: 2. Germline lookup yields CDR1 SGHTA and CDR2 FQGNSA. CDR3 in DNA: TGTGCCAGCAGCTTAGAGCGGGAGGATTCCTACGAGCAGTACTTC. This codes for CASSLEREDSYEQYF.

This clonotype was seen many times. The J gene is TRBJ1-1, the V gene TRBV5-1; 7 bases are shared with TRBD1. From germline, CDR1 is SGHRS and CDR2 YFSETQ. This CDR3 spans 16 amino acids. After removal of 6 bases from V and 2 bases from J, the junction contained 13 bases not matched to a gene. The CDR3 bases are TGCGCCAGCATACTCTCCCCCGGGACAGATAACACTGAAGCTTTCTTT. Protein sequence: CASILSPGTDNTEAFF.

The V and J genes are TRBV4-3 and TRBJ2-2; weak D call: TRBD1 (5 bases). CDR1 is LGHNA, CDR2 YSLEER, per germline. This CDR3 has 17 residues. Trimming removed 0 bases from V and 2 bases from J, with 13 bases in between. CDR3 sequence (DNA): TGCGCCAGCAGCCAAGATCCTCTGCAGGGTAACACCGGGGAGCTGTTTTTT. This translates into CASSQDPLQGNTGELFF.

This clonotype was seen ten or more times. For the CDR3, the DNA is TGTGCCAGCAGTTTATCAGCACCCACTGAAGCTTTCTTT. Its translation: CASSLSAPTEAFF. V and J are TRBV6-2 or TRBV6-3 and TRBJ1-1; no clear D gene. The CDR3 length is 13 residues. With 4 bases removed from V and 4 bases from J, the gap between germline ends came to 10 bases. CDR1 is MNHEY, CDR2 SVGEGT, per germline.

This clonotype was counted ten times or more. The chain couples TRBV12-3 or TRBV12-4 to TRBJ2-3; D unclear. V was trimmed by 5 bases and J by 5 bases, leaving 14 bases between them. The CDR3 is made up of 14 amino acids. DNA of the CDR3: TGTGCCAGCAGTATCCGACCTGTAGGAGATACGCAGTATTTT. This encodes CASSIRPVGDTQYF.

The chain recombines TRBV5-6 with TRBJ1-2, with D hard to call. Germline lookup yields CDR1 SGHDT and CDR2 YYEEEE. V was shortened by 3 bases and J by 0 bases, with 15 bases between the two germline ends. CDR3 length: 16 amino acids. CDR3 sequence: CASSSNIEASNYGYTF. The DNA of the CDR3 is TGTGCCAGCAGCTCGAATATTGAGGCTTCTAACTATGGCTACACCTTC. The full variable domain, rest sourced from reference TRBV5-6 and TRBJ1-2, is DAGVTQSPTHLIKTRGQQVTLRCSPKSGHDTVSWYQQALGQGPQFIFQYYEEEERQRGNFPDRFSGHQFPNYSSELNVNALLLGDSALYLCASSSNIEASNYGYTFGSGTRLTVV.

This clonotype was recorded once. A much larger clone differs from this one at a single base, so this may be a read error. The V and J genes are TRBV7-9 and TRBJ2-5; perhaps TRBD1 as D (5 bases). The CDR3 is 13 residues long. Germline V gene data show CDR1 as SEHNR and CDR2 as FQNEAQ (reference sequence). The CDR3 region is CVSVQTAQETQYF. The CDR3 coding sequence is TGTGTCAGCGTGCAGACAGCCCAAGAGACCCAGTACTTC.

This clonotype was observed at least ten times. V gene TRBV2 combines with J gene TRBJ1-1; 9 bases are shared with TRBD1. Germline V lookup: CDR1 SNHLY, CDR2 FYNNEI. The trim removed 2 bases at V and 1 base at J, leaving 8 bases unmatched. CDR3 length equals 17 residues. The CDR3 DNA reads as TGTGCCAGCAGTGAAATAGGGACAGGGCCGCGGAACACTGAAGCTTTCTTT. Translating it yields CASSEIGTGPRNTEAFF.

The rearrangement uses TRBV5-6 and TRBJ2-1; 9 bases match TRBD1. This CDR3 is 16 amino acids long. With V trimmed by 3 bases and J by 7 bases, 11 bases remained unmatched. Per germline, CDR1 SGHDT and CDR2 YYEEEE. CDR3 sequence (DNA): TGTGCCAGCAGCTCACCCGGGACAGGGCAGAAGAATGAGCAGTTCTTC. Protein: CASSSPGTGQKNEQFF.

This chain joins TRBV6-1 and TRBJ2-1, with a possible D match to TRBD1 (5 bases). V was shortened by 10 bases and J by 8 bases, with 12 bases between the two germline ends. The CDR3 contains 11 residues. Germline-derived CDR1 and CDR2 are MNHNS and SASEGT. This chain's CDR3 is CATRDYHEQFF. Here the CDR3 DNA reads TGTGCCACCAGGGATTATCATGAGCAGTTCTTC.

This clonotype was seen at least ten times. The rearrangement links TRBV28 to TRBJ2-2, with D maybe TRBD1 (6 bases). V was pared by 6 bases and J by 7 bases, with 15 bases between. The germline CDR1 and CDR2 sequences are MDHEN and SYDVKM. This CDR3 has 14 residues. The CDR3 region is CASSLTGQIGELFF. DNA for the CDR3: TGTGCCAGCAGCCTGACAGGTCAGATCGGGGAGCTGTTTTTT.